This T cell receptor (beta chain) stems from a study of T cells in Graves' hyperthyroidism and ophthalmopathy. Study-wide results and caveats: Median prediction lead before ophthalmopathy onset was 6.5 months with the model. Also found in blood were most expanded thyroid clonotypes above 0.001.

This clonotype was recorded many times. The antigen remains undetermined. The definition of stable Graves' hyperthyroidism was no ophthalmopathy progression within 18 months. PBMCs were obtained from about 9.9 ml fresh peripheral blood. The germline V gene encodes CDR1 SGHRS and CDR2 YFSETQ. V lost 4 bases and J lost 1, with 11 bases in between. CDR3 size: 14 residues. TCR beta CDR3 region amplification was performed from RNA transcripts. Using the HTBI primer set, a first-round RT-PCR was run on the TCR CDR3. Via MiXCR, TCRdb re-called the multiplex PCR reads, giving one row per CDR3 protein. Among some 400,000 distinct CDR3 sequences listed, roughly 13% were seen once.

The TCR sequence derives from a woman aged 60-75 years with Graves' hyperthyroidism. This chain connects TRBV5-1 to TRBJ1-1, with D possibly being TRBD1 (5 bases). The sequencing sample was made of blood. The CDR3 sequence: CASSNGGANTEAFF. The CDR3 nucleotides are TGCGCCAGCAGCAACGGCGGGGCGAACACTGAAGCTTTCTTT. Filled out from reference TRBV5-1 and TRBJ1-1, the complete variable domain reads KAGVTQTPRYLIKTRGQQVTLSCSPISGHRSVSWYQQTPGQGLQFLFEYFSETQRNKGNFPGRFSGRQFSNSRSEMNVSTLELGDSALYLCASSNGGANTEAFFGQGTRLTVV.